Below, 17 T cell receptor beta chains from the same sample are listed, as sequenced in a study of blood T cell repertoires in COVID-19 (dated by TCRdb to the early 2020s). Library preparation used the immunoSEQ multiplex PCR assay. In TCRdb, the immuneACCESS table is reduced to in-frame sequences with V and J assigned. These tables do not hold every clone; where another copy was compared, an unresolved V gene accounts for under half, and the others remain unexplained. This sample lists roughly 240,000 clones; about 91% were detected once. The ten largest make up roughly 2.3% of the sample. The sequenced sample was PBMCs or T cells enriched from blood (not recorded which). These receptors all stem from a woman aged 40 to 55 with acute COVID-19.

V usage is TRBV7-2 and J usage is TRBJ2-5; D remains ambiguous. The CDR3 has 12 amino acids. Germline lookup yields CDR1 SGHTA and CDR2 FQGNSA. Deletions cut 4 bases from V and 7 bases from J, with 10 bases between. The CDR3: CASSSDRVTQYF. CDR3 bases: TGTGCCAGCAGCTCAGATCGGGTGACCCAGTACTTC.

This chain uses TRBV5-6 with TRBJ2-5; a weak D match, TRBD2 (5 bases). V lost 4 bases and J 7 bases, leaving 14 bases between the germline ends. The CDR3 consists of 13 residues. Per germline, CDR1 SGHDT and CDR2 YYEEEE. DNA for the CDR3: TGTGCCAGCAGCCTCCCCGGGATGGGGACCCAGTACTTC. This sequence encodes CASSLPGMGTQYF.

This clone was seen only a few times. This chain uses TRBV5-1 with TRBJ1-1; a weak D match, TRBD1 (6 bases). CDR3 length equals 12 residues. Trimming removed 5 bases at V and 6 bases at J, with 11 bases between. CDR1 is SGHRS and CDR2 is YFSETQ in the germline V gene. In DNA, the CDR3 is TGCGCCAGCAGGGAACAGGGCCCTGAAGCTTTCTTT. Encoded protein: CASREQGPEAFF.

The CDR3 sequence is CASSRDSTTGNTIYF. The DNA of the CDR3 is TGTGCCAGCAGCCGGGACAGTACAACCGGAAACACCATATATTTT. The chain uses TRBV6-5 and TRBJ1-3; 7 nucleotides match TRBD1. The CDR3 sequence is 15 residues long. Germline V gene data show CDR1 as MNHEY and CDR2 as SVGAGI. The ends lost 6 bases at V and 4 bases at J; junction bases unmatched: 9.

CDR3 nucleotides: TGTGCCAGCAGCTCCGATACCGGGACATTGTATGGCTACACCTTC. Protein product: CASSSDTGTLYGYTF. The chain employs TRBV7-2 and TRBJ1-2; possibly TRBD1 for D (6 bases). The germline gives CDR1 SGHTA, CDR2 FQGNSA. Trimming took off 4 bases at V and 5 bases at J, with 17 bases between the two ends. The CDR3 has 15 residues.

This clone was recorded once. The chain uses TRBV7-2 and TRBJ2-1, with a possible D match to TRBD1 (5 bases). The V and J ends lost 5 bases and 5 bases respectively, with 10 bases between them. The CDR3 spans 13 residues. Germline V gene lookup returns CDR1 SGHTA and CDR2 FQGNSA. CDR3 amino acids: CASSLGPDNEQFF. The CDR3 region has the DNA TGTGCCAGCAGCCTGGGGCCGGACAATGAGCAGTTCTTC.

The V gene is TRBV5-4, the J gene TRBJ2-1; a possible D gene is TRBD2 (7 bases). Trimming stripped 2 bases from V and 7 bases from J, with 13 bases between. Germline V gene data show CDR1 as SGHNT and CDR2 as YYREEE (reference sequence). This CDR3 has 14 amino acids. The CDR3, as DNA: TGTGCCAGCAGCTTAACGGGGGGCGGGAATGAGCAGTTCTTC. Its protein product is CASSLTGGGNEQFF. The whole variable domain, remainder taken from reference TRBV5-4 and TRBJ2-1, is ETGVTQSPTHLIKTRGQQVTLRCSSQSGHNTVSWYQQALGQGPQFIFQYYREEENGRGNFPPRFSGLQFPNYSSELNVNALELDDSALYLCASSLTGGGNEQFFGPGTRLTVL.

A single count supports this clone. The chain carries TRBV18 and TRBJ2-3; D not certain. Germline V gene sequence: CDR1 KGHSH, CDR2 LQKENI. The CDR3 extends over 14 amino acids. The ends were cut back, 6 bases at V and 3 bases at J, with 13 bases in the middle. The CDR3 reads CASSPQVSTDTQYF. The CDR3 nucleotides read TGTGCCAGCTCCCCTCAGGTGTCGACAGATACGCAGTATTTT.

The V gene is TRBV7-9, the J gene TRBJ2-7, with D possibly being TRBD1 (6 bases). The CDR3 sequence is 15 residues long. CDR1 and CDR2 (germline): SEHNR, FQNEAQ (reference sequence). Trimming pared 4 bases from V and 11 bases from J, leaving 24 bases between. CDR3 protein: CASSYEGVNRAPEYV. As DNA, the CDR3 is TGTGCCAGCAGCTACGAGGGAGTAAACAGGGCACCGGAGTACGTC.

The chain has TRBV6-5 and TRBJ2-7, with 10 nucleotides matching TRBD1. Germline V gives CDR1 MNHEY, CDR2 SVGAGI. The length of the CDR3 is 15 residues. V lost 5 bases to trimming and J lost 5 bases; unmatched junction nucleotides: 9. This CDR3 reads CASSPQTGGGNEQYF. Written as DNA, the CDR3 is TGTGCCAGCAGTCCCCAGACAGGGGGCGGGAACGAGCAGTACTTC.

This clone was seen a few times. V gene TRBV2 combines with J gene TRBJ1-2; 7 bases match TRBD1. V lost 8 bases to trimming and J lost 3 bases; unmatched junction nucleotides: 9. CDR1 is SNHLY and CDR2 is FYNNEI in the germline V gene. CDR3 length: 14 amino acids. CDR3 DNA: TGTGCCAGCCTGCCAGGGGGGAAGGACTATGGCTACACCTTC. As protein: CASLPGGKDYGYTF.

This chain uses TRBV27 with TRBJ1-4; D is undetermined. The V gene lost 2 bases and the J gene lost 2 bases, with 12 bases spanning the gap. The CDR3 runs to 16 residues. CDR1 is MNHEY, CDR2 SMNVEV, per germline (reference sequence). This CDR3 reads CASSLMAGLTNEKLFF. The DNA of the CDR3 is TGTGCCAGCAGTTTAATGGCAGGCCTCACTAATGAAAAACTGTTTTTT.

The CDR3: CASSSQVTNSPLHF. The CDR3 nucleotides read TGTGCCAGCAGCTCCCAGGTTACTAATTCACCCCTCCACTTT. The chain carries TRBV11-2 and TRBJ1-6; D is ambiguous. Deletions cut 4 bases from V and 6 bases from J, with 10 bases between. Germline-derived CDR1 and CDR2 are SGHAT and FQNNGV. The CDR3 length is 14 residues.

The CDR3: CASSWGTAQETQYF. In nucleotides, the CDR3 is TGTGCCAGCAGTTGGGGGACAGCCCAAGAGACCCAGTACTTC. The chain recombines TRBV7-6 with TRBJ2-5, with 7 bases that match TRBD1. Germline assignment: CDR1 SGHVS and CDR2 FNYEAQ. V shed 6 bases and J 1 base; nucleotides not matched to a gene: 5. The CDR3 is 14 amino acids.

This chain links TRBV2 with TRBJ1-3; possibly TRBD1 for D (6 bases). The CDR3 covers 16 residues. Trimming cost V 6 bases and J 0 bases, with 15 bases left between them. Germline loops: CDR1 SNHLY, CDR2 FYNNEI. The CDR3 sequence: CASSRDTRISGNTIYF. The CDR3 DNA reads as TGTGCCAGCAGCAGGGACACCCGTATCTCTGGAAACACCATATATTTT.

The V gene is TRBV5-8, the J gene TRBJ1-6, with TRBD1 identical over 7 bases. The V segment lost 4 bases and the J segment 7 bases; nucleotides outside the gene matches: 2. Germline V CDR1 and CDR2: SGHTS, YDEGEE. The CDR3 sequence is 13 residues long. The CDR3 DNA reads as TGTGCCAGCAGCGACAGGGCGAATTCACCCCTCCACTTT. It is translated as CASSDRANSPLHF.

The chain is built from TRBV24-1 and TRBJ1-5; D gene ambiguous. In germline, CDR1 is KGHDR, CDR2 SFDVKD. With 9 bases removed from V and 0 bases from J, the gap between germline ends came to 11 bases. The CDR3 covers 14 residues. CDR3 nucleotide sequence: TGTGCCACCCAGGCATCAAATAGCAATCAGCCCCAGCATTTT. Protein: CATQASNSNQPQHF.